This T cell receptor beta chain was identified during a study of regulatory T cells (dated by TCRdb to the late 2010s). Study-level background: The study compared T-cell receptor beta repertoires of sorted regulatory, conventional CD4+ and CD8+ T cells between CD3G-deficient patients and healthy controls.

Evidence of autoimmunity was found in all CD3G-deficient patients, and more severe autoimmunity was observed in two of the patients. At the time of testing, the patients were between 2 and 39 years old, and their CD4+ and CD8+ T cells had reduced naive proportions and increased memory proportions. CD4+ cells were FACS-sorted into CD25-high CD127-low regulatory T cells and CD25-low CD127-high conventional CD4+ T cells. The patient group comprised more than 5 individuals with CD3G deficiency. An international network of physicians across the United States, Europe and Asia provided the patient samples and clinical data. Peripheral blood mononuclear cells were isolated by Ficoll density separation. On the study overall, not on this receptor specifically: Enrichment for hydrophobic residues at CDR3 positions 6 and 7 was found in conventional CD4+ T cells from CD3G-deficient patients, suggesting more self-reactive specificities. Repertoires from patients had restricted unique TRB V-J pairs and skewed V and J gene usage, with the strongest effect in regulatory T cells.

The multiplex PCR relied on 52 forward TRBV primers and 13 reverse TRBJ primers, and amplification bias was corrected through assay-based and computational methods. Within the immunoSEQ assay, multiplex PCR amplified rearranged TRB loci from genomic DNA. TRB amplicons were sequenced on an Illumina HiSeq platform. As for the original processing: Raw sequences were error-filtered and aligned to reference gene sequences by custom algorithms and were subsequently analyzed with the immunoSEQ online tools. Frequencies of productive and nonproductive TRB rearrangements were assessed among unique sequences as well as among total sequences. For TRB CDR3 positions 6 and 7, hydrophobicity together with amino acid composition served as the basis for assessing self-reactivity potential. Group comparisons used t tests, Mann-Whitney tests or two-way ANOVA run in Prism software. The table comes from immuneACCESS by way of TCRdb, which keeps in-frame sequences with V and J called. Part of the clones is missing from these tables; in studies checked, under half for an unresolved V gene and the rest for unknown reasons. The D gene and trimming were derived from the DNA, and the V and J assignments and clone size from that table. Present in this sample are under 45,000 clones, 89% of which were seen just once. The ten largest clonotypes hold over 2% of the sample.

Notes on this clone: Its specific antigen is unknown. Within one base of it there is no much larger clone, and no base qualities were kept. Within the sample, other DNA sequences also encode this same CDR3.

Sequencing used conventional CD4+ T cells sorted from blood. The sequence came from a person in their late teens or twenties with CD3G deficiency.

CDR3 sequence: CASSEQGSGANVLTF. The DNA reads TGTGCCAGCAGTGAACAGGGATCTGGGGCCAACGTCCTGACTTTC. The chain was built from TRBV6-1 and TRBJ2-6, and the D gene may be TRBD1, 5 bases matching. Trimming at the junction amounts to 2 bases on V and 1 base on J, and the germline ends lie 6 bases apart. The CDR3 measures 15 amino acids from cysteine to phenylalanine. CDR3 DNA only is kept here, 45 bases in frame from base 1. From a lookup of the germline V gene, CDR1 and CDR2 are MNHNS and SASEGT.